This T cell receptor (beta chain) was found in a study of blood T cell repertoires in COVID-19. Source study methods: Cell counts per sample came from amplifying reference gene primers. The table came from immunoSEQ multiplex PCR; TCRdb's copy has only in-frame clones and leaves some out. V, J and clone size reflect that table, while D and trimming were determined from the DNA. The table shows 150,000 to 200,000 clones, with roughly four fifths occurring only once. This clonotype was obtained from a middle-aged man who had recovered from COVID-19. The sample consisted of PBMCs or T cells enriched from blood (not recorded which).

The DNA for the CDR3 is TGTGCCAGCAGCCCCTGGGGGGGCGAAAAACTGTTTTTT. It encodes CASSPWGGEKLFF. The chain links TRBV7-9 to TRBJ1-4; D might be TRBD1 (6 bases). Germline CDR1 is SEHNR and CDR2 is FQNEAQ (reference sequence). Trimming took off 5 bases at V and 8 bases at J, with 12 bases between the two ends. The CDR3 runs to 13 residues.